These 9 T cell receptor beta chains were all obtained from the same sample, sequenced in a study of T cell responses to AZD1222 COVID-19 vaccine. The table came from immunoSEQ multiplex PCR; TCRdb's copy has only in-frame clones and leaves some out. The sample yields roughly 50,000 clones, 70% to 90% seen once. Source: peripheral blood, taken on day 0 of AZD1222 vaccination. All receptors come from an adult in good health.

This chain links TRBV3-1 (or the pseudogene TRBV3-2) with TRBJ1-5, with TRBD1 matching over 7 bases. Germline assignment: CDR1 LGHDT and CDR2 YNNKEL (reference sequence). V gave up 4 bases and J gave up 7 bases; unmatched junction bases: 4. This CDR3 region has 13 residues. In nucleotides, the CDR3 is TGTGCCAGCAGCCCAGGGACAGAACAGCCCCAGCATTTT. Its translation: CASSPGTEQPQHF.

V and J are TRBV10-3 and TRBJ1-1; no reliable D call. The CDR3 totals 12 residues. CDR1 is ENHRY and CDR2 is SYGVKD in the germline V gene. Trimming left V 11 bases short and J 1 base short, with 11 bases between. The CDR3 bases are TGTGCCGTCCGCACTGAGAACACTGAAGCTTTCTTT. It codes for CAVRTENTEAFF.

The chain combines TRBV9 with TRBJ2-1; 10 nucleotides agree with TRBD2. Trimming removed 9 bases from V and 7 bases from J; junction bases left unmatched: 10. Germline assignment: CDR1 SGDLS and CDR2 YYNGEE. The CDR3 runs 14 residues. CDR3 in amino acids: CATGGGLALNEQFF. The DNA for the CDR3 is TGTGCCACCGGAGGGGGACTAGCGTTAAATGAGCAGTTCTTC. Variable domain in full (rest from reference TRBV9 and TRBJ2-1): DSGVTQTPKHLITATGQRVTLRCSPRSGDLSVYWYQQSLDQGLQFLIQYYNGEERAKGNILERFSAQQFPDLHSELNLSSLELGDSALYFCATGGGLALNEQFFGPGTRLTVL.

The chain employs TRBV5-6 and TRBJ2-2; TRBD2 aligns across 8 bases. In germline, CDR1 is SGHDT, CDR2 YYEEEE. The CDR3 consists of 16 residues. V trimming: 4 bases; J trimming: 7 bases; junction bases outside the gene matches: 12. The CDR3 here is CASSPWEAGAIGELFF. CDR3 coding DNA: TGTGCCAGCAGCCCCTGGGAAGCGGGGGCGATCGGGGAGCTGTTTTTT.

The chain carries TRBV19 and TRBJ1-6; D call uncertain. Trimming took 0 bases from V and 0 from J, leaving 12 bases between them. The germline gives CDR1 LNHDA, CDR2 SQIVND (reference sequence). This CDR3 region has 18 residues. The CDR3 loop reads CASSIDVTASSYNSPLHF. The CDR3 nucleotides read TGTGCCAGTAGTATAGACGTGACGGCCAGCTCCTATAATTCACCCCTCCACTTT.

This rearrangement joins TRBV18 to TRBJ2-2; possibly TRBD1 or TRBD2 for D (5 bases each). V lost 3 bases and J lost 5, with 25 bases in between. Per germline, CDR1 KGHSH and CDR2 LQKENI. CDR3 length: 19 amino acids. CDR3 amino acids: CASSPLGASGTDSTGELFF. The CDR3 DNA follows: TGTGCCAGCTCACCTTTGGGCGCTTCCGGGACGGATAGTACCGGGGAGCTGTTTTTT.

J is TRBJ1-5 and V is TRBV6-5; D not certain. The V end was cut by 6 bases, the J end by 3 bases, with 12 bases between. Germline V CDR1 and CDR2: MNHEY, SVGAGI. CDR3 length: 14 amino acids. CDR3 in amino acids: CASSPNTYNQPQHF. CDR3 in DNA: TGTGCCAGCAGCCCCAACACATACAATCAGCCCCAGCATTTT.

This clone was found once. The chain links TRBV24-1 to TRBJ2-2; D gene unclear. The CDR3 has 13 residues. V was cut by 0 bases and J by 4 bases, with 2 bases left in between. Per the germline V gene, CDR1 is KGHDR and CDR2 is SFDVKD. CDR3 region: CATSDLFTGELFF. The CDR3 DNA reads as TGTGCCACCAGTGATTTGTTCACCGGGGAGCTGTTTTTT.

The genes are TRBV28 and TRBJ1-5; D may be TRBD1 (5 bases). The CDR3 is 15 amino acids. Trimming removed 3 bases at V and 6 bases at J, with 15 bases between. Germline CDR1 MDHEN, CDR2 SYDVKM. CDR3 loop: CASSFPGQAGQPQHF. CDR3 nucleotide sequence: TGTGCCAGCAGTTTTCCAGGGCAGGCGGGTCAGCCCCAGCATTTT.